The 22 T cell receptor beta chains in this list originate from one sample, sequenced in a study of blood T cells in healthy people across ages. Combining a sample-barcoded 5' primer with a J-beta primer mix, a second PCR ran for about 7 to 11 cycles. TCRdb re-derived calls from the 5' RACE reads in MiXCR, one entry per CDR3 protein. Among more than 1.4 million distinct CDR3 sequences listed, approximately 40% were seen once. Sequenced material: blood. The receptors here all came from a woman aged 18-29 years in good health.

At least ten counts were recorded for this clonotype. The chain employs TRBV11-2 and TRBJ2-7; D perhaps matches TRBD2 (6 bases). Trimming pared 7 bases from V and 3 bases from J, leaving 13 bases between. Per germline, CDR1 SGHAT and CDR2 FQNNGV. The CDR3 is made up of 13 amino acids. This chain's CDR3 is CASTPLGGYEQYF. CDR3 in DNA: TGTGCCAGCACCCCCCTGGGGGGCTACGAGCAGTACTTC. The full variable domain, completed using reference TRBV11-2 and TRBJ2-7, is EAGVAQSPRYKIIEKRQSVAFWCNPISGHATLYWYQQILGQGPKLLIQFQNNGVVDDSQLPKDRFSAERLKGVDSTLKIQPAKLEDSAVYLCASTPLGGYEQYFGPGTRLTVT.

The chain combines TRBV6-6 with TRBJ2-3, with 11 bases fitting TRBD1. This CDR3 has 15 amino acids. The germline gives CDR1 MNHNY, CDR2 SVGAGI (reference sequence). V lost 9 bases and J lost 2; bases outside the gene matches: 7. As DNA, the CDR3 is TGTGCCAGTCTCCGGACAGGGGGCGTCACAGATACGCAGTATTTT. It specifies CASLRTGGVTDTQYF.

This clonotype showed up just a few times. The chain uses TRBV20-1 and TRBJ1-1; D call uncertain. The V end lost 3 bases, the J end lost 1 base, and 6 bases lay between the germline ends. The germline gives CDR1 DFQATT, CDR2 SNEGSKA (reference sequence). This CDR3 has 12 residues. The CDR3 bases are TGCAGTGCTAGCCAGACGAACACTGAAGCTTTCTTT. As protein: CSASQTNTEAFF.

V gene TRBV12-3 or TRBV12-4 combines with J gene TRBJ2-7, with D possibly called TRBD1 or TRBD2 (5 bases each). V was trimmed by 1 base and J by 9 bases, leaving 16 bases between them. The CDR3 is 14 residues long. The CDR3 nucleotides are TGTGCCAGCAGTTTAGGGGGGACGAATTGGGGGCAGTACTTC. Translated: CASSLGGTNWGQYF.

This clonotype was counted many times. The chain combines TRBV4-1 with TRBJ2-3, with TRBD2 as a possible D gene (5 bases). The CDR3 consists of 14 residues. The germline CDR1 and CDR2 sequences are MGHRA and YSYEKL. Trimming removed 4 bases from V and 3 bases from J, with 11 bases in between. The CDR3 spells CASSPRAGTDTQYF. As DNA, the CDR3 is TGCGCCAGCAGCCCGAGGGCCGGGACAGATACGCAGTATTTT.

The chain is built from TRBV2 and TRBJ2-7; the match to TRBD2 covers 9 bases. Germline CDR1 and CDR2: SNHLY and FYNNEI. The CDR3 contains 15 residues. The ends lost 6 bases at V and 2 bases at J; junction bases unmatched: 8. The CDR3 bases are TGTGCCAGCAGCCTCAGCGGCGGGGGGGCCTACGAGCAGTACTTC. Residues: CASSLSGGGAYEQYF.

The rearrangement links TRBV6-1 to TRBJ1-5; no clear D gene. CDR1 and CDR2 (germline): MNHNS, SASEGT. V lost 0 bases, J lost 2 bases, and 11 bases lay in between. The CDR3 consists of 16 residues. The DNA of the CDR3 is TGTGCCAGCAGTGAAGCAGGAGGGATGGGCAATCAGCCCCAGCATTTT. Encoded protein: CASSEAGGMGNQPQHF.

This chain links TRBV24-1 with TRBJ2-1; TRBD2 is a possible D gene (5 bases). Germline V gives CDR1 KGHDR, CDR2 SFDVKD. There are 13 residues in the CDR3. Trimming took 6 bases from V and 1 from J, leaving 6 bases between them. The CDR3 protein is CATSTGSYNEQFF. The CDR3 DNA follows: TGTGCCACCAGTACGGGATCCTACAATGAGCAGTTCTTC.

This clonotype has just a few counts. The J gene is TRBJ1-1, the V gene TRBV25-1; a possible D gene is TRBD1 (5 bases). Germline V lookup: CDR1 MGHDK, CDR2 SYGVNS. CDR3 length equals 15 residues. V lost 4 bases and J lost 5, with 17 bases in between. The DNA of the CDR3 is TGTGCCAGCAGTGGTCCGACAGCCGTTGGTACTGAAGCTTTCTTT. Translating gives CASSGPTAVGTEAFF.

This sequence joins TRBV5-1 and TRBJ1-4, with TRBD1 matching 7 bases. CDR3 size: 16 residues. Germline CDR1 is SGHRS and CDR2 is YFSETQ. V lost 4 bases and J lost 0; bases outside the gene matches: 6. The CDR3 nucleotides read TGCGCCAGCAGCGTTGGGACAGCTGCAACTAATGAAAAACTGTTTTTT. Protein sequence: CASSVGTAATNEKLFF. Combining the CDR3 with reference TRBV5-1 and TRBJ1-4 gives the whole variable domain KAGVTQTPRYLIKTRGQQVTLSCSPISGHRSVSWYQQTPGQGLQFLFEYFSETQRNKGNFPGRFSGRQFSNSRSEMNVSTLELGDSALYLCASSVGTAATNEKLFFGSGTQLSVL.

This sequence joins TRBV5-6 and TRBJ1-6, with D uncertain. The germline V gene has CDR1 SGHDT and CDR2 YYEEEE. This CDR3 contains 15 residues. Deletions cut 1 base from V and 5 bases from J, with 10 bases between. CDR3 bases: TGTGCCAGCAGCTTGATCCAGACGAATAATTCACCCCTCCACTTT. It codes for CASSLIQTNNSPLHF.

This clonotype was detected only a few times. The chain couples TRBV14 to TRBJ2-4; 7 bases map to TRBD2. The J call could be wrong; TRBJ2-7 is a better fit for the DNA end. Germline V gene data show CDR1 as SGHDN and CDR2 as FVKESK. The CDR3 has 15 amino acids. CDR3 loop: CASSPFGGSSNEQYF. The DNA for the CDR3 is TGTGCCAGCAGCCCCTTCGGCGGGAGTAGTAACGAGCAGTACTTC.

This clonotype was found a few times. Here the CDR3 DNA reads TGTGCCAGCAGAGATGACAGGAATTTTGAAGAGACCCAGTACTTC. Protein: CASRDDRNFEETQYF. J is TRBJ2-5 and V is TRBV2, with D tentatively TRBD1 (6 bases). The CDR3 sequence is 15 residues long. V was pared by 6 bases and J by 3 bases, with 17 bases between. Germline lookup yields CDR1 SNHLY and CDR2 FYNNEI.

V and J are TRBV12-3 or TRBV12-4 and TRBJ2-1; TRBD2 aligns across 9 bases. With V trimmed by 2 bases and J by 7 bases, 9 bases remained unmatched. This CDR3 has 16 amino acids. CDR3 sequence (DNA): TGTGCCAGCAGTTTATTCGGCGGGGGGGCCTTTAATGAGCAGTTCTTC. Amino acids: CASSLFGGGAFNEQFF.

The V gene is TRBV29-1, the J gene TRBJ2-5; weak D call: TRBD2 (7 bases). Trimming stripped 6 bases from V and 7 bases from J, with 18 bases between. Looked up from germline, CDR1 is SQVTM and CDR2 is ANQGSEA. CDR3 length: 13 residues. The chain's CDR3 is CSVEQGPGGTQYF. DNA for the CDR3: TGCAGCGTCGAACAGGGTCCGGGGGGGACCCAGTACTTC.

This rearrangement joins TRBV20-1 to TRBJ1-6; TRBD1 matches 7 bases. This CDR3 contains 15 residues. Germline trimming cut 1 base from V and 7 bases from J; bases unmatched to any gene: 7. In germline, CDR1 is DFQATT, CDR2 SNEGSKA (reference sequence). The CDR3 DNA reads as TGCAGTGCTAGAGGACAGGGTTTGGTCAATTCACCCCTCCACTTT. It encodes CSARGQGLVNSPLHF.

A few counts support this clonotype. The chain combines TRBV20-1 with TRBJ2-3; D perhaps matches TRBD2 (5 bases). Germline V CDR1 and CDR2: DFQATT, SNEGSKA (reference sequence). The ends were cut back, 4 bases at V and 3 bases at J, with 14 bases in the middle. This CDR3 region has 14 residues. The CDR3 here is CSATAGLPTDTQYF. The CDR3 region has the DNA TGCAGTGCTACGGCGGGCCTCCCAACAGATACGCAGTATTTT.

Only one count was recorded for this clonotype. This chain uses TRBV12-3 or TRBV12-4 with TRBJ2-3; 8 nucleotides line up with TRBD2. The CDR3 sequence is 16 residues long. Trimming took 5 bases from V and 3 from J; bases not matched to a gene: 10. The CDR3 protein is CASSPRVGGGTDTQYF. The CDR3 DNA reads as TGTGCCAGCAGTCCCCGGGTGGGCGGGGGGACAGATACGCAGTATTTT.

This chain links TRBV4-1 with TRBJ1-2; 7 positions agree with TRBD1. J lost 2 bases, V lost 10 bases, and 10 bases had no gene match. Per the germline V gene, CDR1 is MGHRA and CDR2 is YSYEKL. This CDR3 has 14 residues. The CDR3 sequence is CATSPSTGNYGYTF. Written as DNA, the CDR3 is TGCGCCACCTCACCCTCGACAGGGAACTATGGCTACACCTTC.

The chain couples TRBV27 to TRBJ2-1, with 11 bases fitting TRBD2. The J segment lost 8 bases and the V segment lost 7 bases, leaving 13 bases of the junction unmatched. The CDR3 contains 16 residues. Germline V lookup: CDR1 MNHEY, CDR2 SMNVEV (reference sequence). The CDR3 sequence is CASISRTSGSPHEQFF. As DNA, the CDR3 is TGTGCCAGCATATCTAGAACTAGCGGGAGCCCCCATGAGCAGTTCTTC.

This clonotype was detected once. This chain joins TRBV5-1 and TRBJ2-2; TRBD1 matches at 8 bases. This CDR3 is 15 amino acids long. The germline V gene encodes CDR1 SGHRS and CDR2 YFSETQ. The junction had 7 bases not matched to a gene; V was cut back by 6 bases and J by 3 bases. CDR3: CASNNDRGDTGELFF. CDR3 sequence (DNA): TGCGCCAGCAATAATGACAGGGGCGACACCGGGGAGCTGTTTTTT.

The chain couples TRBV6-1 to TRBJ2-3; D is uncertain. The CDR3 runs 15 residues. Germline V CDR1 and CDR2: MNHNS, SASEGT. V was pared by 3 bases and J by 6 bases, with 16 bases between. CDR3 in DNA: TGTGCCAGCAGTGACGGGTGGGCCCTGGAGGATACGCAGTATTTT. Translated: CASSDGWALEDTQYF.